This TCR beta chain stems from a study of early T cells in non-severe SARS-CoV-2 infection. Study-wide results and caveats: CD4 and private specificities were missed by VDJdb matching, which favored anti-spike CD8 responses.

The CDR3 loop spans 12 amino acids. This clonotype was seen a handful of times. The antigen is unknown. TCRdb itself ran the 5' RACE reads through MiXCR, one entry per CDR3 protein. The sample has about 110,000 distinct CDR3 sequences, 11% seen once; the top ten hold roughly 8%. The origin of this receptor is an adult who was a healthcare worker with PCR-confirmed SARS-CoV-2 infection or an uninfected control (not recorded which). The J gene is TRBJ2-1, the V gene TRBV21-1; the D call TRBD2 from the table was never checked on the DNA. TRBV21-1 is designated a pseudogene. The specimen sequenced was whole blood. The CDR3 nucleotides are TGTGCCAGCAGCACTCCGAGGGCATGGCAGTTCTTC. Amino acid sequence: CASSTPRAWQFF.